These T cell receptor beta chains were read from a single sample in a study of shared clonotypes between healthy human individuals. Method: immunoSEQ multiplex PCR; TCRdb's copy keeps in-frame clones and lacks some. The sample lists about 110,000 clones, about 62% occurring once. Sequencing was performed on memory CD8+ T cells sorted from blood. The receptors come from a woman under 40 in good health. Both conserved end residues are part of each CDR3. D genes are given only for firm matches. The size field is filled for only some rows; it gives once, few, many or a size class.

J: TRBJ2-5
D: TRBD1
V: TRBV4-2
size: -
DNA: TGTGCCAGCAGCCAAGGGGGGGGACAGGGCAAAGAGACCCAGTACTTC
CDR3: CASSQGGGQGKETQYF

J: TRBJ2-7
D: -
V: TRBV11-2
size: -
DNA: TGTGCCAGCAGCTTAGCGCGCAGTAGCGACGAGCAGTACTTC
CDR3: CASSLARSSDEQYF

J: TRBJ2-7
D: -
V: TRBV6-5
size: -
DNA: TGTGCCAGCAGTGCACAGCGAGACTACGAGCAGTACTTC
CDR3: CASSAQRDYEQYF

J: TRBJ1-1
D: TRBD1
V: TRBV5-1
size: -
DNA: TGCGCCAGCAGCTTGGTTACAGGGGCCGAAGGGACTGAAGCTTTCTTT
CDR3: CASSLVTGAEGTEAFF

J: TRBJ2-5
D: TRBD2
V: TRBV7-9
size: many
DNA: TGTGCCAGCAGCTTAATGCCTAGCGGGGAAGAGACCCAGTACTTC
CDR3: CASSLMPSGEETQYF

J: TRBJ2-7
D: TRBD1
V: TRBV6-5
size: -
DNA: TGTGCCAGCAGTTACAGGGACAGGTCCTACGAGCAGTACTTC
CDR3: CASSYRDRSYEQYF

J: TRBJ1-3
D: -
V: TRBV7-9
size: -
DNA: TGTGCCAGCAGCTTAGCGCGTGACCTCGGAAACACCATATATTTT
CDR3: CASSLARDLGNTIYF

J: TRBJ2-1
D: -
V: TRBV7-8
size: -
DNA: TGTGCCAGCAGCTTAGGGTTCTCCCTCAATGAGCAGTTCTTC
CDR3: CASSLGFSLNEQFF

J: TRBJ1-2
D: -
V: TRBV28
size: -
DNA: TGTGCCAGCAGTCACTTGTCGGACCTCCGGGACTATGGCTACACCTTC
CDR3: CASSHLSDLRDYGYTF

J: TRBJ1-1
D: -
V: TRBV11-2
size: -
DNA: TGTGCCAGCAGCCCCTTGACTATGAACACTGAAGCTTTCTTT
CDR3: CASSPLTMNTEAFF

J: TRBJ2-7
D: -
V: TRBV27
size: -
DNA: TGTGCCAGCAGTTTAACCCCACCCATGGCTAGCTGGGAGGACGAGCAGTACTTC
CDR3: CASSLTPPMASWEDEQYF